Each of the 24 T cell receptor beta chains below was sequenced from the same sample in a study of T cells after posttransplantation cyclophosphamide (dated by TCRdb to the mid-2010s). The control cohort was ten or so patients given myeloablative marrow transplants with methotrexate plus a calcineurin inhibitor, sampled 1 year after transplant. The library was generated by the immunoSEQ multiplex PCR assay. TCRdb mirrors the immuneACCESS table, restricted to in-frame sequences. Some clones are absent from its copies; in checked studies, under half trace to an unresolved V gene, and the reason for the others is unknown. The sample data list around 22,000 clones, and approximately 88% of these were observed just once. Less than 9.5% of the sample goes to the ten largest clones. Sequenced material: PBMCs, taken after an allogeneic stem cell transplant with a calcineurin inhibitor and methotrexate. These receptors were taken from a female patient aged 50 to 65 who received an allogeneic stem cell transplant from an unrelated donor, was CMV-positive, and had chronic GVHD only. After a transplant, some T cells may be the graft donor's own cells.

The genes are TRBV29-1 and TRBJ1-1; D call uncertain. The CDR3 is 11 residues long. The ends were cut back, 6 bases at V and 5 bases at J, with 10 bases in the middle. In germline, CDR1 is SQVTM, CDR2 ANQGSEA. CDR3 nucleotide sequence: TGCAGCGTCGAGACTGGGACTGAAGCTTTCTTT. Translating gives CSVETGTEAFF.

The chain couples TRBV27 to TRBJ2-4, with D tentatively TRBD2 (5 bases). The germline V and J ends were trimmed by 5 bases and 1 base, with 18 bases remaining between them. Germline lookup yields CDR1 MNHEY and CDR2 SMNVEV (reference sequence). The CDR3 loop spans 17 amino acids. The DNA for the CDR3 is TGTGCCAGCAGTCCAACCGGGCCCCCGGGGGCCAAAAACATTCAGTACTTC. Translated: CASSPTGPPGAKNIQYF.

The chain uses TRBV7-3 and TRBJ2-2; possible D gene TRBD2, 5 bases. This CDR3 has 14 residues. Trimming removed 1 base at V and 6 bases at J, with 9 bases between. Per germline, CDR1 SGHTA and CDR2 FQGTGA. CDR3 nucleotide sequence: TGTGCCAGCAGCTTAAGATCGGGGTCCGGGGAGCTGTTTTTT. This sequence encodes CASSLRSGSGELFF. Filled out from reference TRBV7-3 and TRBJ2-2, the complete variable domain reads GAGVSQTPSNKVTEKGKYVELRCDPISGHTALYWYRQSLGQGPEFLIYFQGTGAADDSGLPNDRFFAVRPEGSVSTLKIQRTERGDSAVYLCASSLRSGSGELFFGEGSRLTVL.

The V and J genes are TRBV7-8 and TRBJ1-5; D uncertain. This CDR3 contains 15 residues. V was pared by 5 bases and J by 4 bases, with 15 bases between. The germline V gene has CDR1 SGHVS and CDR2 FQNEAQ. The CDR3 DNA sequence: TGTGCCAGCAGCCTCGTCGCGGGCTTTAATCAGCCCCAGCATTTT. Amino acid sequence: CASSLVAGFNQPQHF.

J is TRBJ1-4 and V is TRBV5-1; possibly TRBD1 for D (5 bases). Trimming shortened V by 4 bases and J by 7 bases, and 20 bases separated the two germline ends. The V gene's germline CDR1 is SGHRS and CDR2 YFSETQ. The CDR3 spans 16 residues. Here the CDR3 reads CASSLEGGTFSEKLFF. The CDR3 DNA is TGCGCCAGCAGCCTAGAAGGCGGGACCTTCAGTGAAAAACTGTTTTTT.

The rearrangement uses TRBV4-3 and TRBJ1-1, with 9 bases fitting TRBD1. After removal of 3 bases from V and 4 bases from J, the junction contained 9 bases not matched to a gene. The CDR3 spans 16 residues. Germline CDR1 and CDR2: LGHNA and YSLEER. The CDR3 DNA reads as TGCGCCAGCAGCCACCGTTTACAGGGGGCCTCCACTGAAGCTTTCTTT. Translating gives CASSHRLQGASTEAFF.

This rearrangement joins TRBV5-4 to TRBJ1-1, with D possibly being TRBD1 (6 bases). V dropped 3 bases and J dropped 5 bases, with 11 bases sitting between them. Germline V gene lookup returns CDR1 SGHNT and CDR2 YYREEE (reference sequence). The CDR3 sequence is 13 residues long. Written as DNA, the CDR3 is TGTGCCAGCAGCTGGGGGCGGGGGACTGAAGCTTTCTTT. Amino acid sequence: CASSWGRGTEAFF.

The chain couples TRBV28 to TRBJ2-1, with a weak D call TRBD1 (5 bases). The length of the CDR3 is 11 residues. V shed 5 bases and J shed 10 bases, with 9 bases lying between them. Germline V CDR1 and CDR2: MDHEN, SYDVKM. CDR3 nucleotides: TGTGCCAGCAGTATCCGACAGGAGCAGTTCTTC. This codes for CASSIRQEQFF.

This chain links TRBV6-5 with TRBJ2-7, with 8 bases that match TRBD1. Trimming removed 4 bases from V and 3 bases from J; junction bases left unmatched: 5. Per the germline V gene, CDR1 is MNHEY and CDR2 is SVGAGI. There are 14 residues in the CDR3. The CDR3 bases are TGTGCCAGCAGTTTCCGACAGGGGAACTACGAGCAGTACTTC. Residues: CASSFRQGNYEQYF.

The V call is TRBV5-1, the J call TRBJ2-2; D gene unclear. Trimming took 0 bases from V and 1 from J, leaving 4 bases between them. CDR1 is SGHRS, CDR2 YFSETQ, per germline. The length of the CDR3 is 14 residues. CDR3 DNA sequence: TGCGCCAGCAGCTTGGCCCAGAACACCGGGGAGCTGTTTTTT. It codes for CASSLAQNTGELFF.

V and J are TRBV7-9 and TRBJ2-3; 7 bases agree with TRBD2. This CDR3 region has 13 residues. CDR1 is SEHNR, CDR2 FQNEAQ, per germline (reference sequence). J was trimmed by 2 bases and V by 6 bases; bases with no gene match: 2. The CDR3 sequence is CASRRDYTDTQYF. The DNA of the CDR3 is TGTGCCAGCAGGCGGGACTACACAGATACGCAGTATTTT.

This clone showed up just a few times. The J gene is TRBJ2-7, the V gene TRBV10-3; no firm D call. V lost 5 bases to trimming and J lost 3 bases, with 8 bases between them. Germline CDR1 ENHRY, CDR2 SYGVKD. This CDR3 is built from 12 residues. The chain's CDR3 is CAISPGIYEQYF. The DNA for the CDR3 is TGTGCCATCAGTCCAGGTATCTACGAGCAGTACTTC.

The rearrangement links TRBV9 to TRBJ2-2, with a possible D match to TRBD1 (6 bases). V was pared by 2 bases and J by 2 bases, with 10 bases between. CDR1 and CDR2 (germline): SGDLS, YYNGEE. This CDR3 has 15 amino acids. CDR3 DNA: TGTGCCAGCAGCGTGGAGACAGGCAACACCGGGGAGCTGTTTTTT. As protein: CASSVETGNTGELFF. The variable domain in full, with the rest retrieved from reference TRBV9 and TRBJ2-2, is DSGVTQTPKHLITATGQRVTLRCSPRSGDLSVYWYQQSLDQGLQFLIQYYNGEERAKGNILERFSAQQFPDLHSELNLSSLELGDSALYFCASSVETGNTGELFFGEGSRLTVL.

V and J are TRBV28 and TRBJ2-7; TRBD1 is a possible D gene (6 bases). This CDR3 is 16 amino acids long. Germline lookup yields CDR1 MDHEN and CDR2 SYDVKM. V dropped 3 bases and J dropped 2 bases, with 17 bases sitting between them. The DNA for the CDR3 is TGTGCCAGCAGTTTTAGGGCAGGGGCGATTCCCTACGAGCAGTACTTC. It encodes CASSFRAGAIPYEQYF.

This clone appeared once. The genes are TRBV29-1 and TRBJ2-7, with 9 bases identical to TRBD1. This CDR3 region has 13 residues. Germline V gene sequence: CDR1 SQVTM, CDR2 ANQGSEA. Losses at the gene ends were 8 bases for V and 0 bases for J; bases not matched to a gene: 5. This CDR3 reads CSTRTGASYEQYF. The CDR3 nucleotides are TGCAGCACCAGGACAGGGGCCTCCTACGAGCAGTACTTC.

The rearrangement uses TRBV30 and TRBJ2-6; 11 bases fit TRBD1. CDR3 length: 14 residues. From germline, CDR1 is GTSNPN and CDR2 SVGIG (reference sequence). The V segment lost 8 bases and the J segment 12 bases; nucleotides outside the gene matches: 12. CDR3 amino acids: CATPQGQGVGVLTF. The CDR3 coding sequence is TGTGCCACACCCCAGGGACAGGGGGTCGGCGTCCTGACTTTC.

V usage is TRBV4-3 and J usage is TRBJ2-1; no reliable D call. The CDR3 loop spans 13 amino acids. V was trimmed by 0 bases and J by 4 bases, leaving 4 bases between them. Germline values: CDR1 LGHNA, CDR2 YSLEER. The CDR3 is CASSQDLYNEQFF. In DNA, the CDR3 is TGCGCCAGCAGCCAAGATCTGTACAATGAGCAGTTCTTC.

The J gene is TRBJ1-1, the V gene TRBV5-1, with D maybe TRBD1 (5 bases). V lost 3 bases and J 4 bases, leaving 19 bases between the germline ends. CDR3 length: 16 residues. The germline V gene encodes CDR1 SGHRS and CDR2 YFSETQ. In DNA, the CDR3 is TGCGCCAGCAGCTCTCCCGTCCGAGACAGAGTCACTGAAGCTTTCTTT. Its protein is CASSSPVRDRVTEAFF.

The genes are TRBV9 and TRBJ1-2; D not certain. Germline CDR1 and CDR2: SGDLS and YYNGEE. The CDR3 runs 15 residues. Trimming pared 2 bases from V and 4 bases from J, leaving 15 bases between. CDR3 loop: CASSVSNSQVYGYTF. The CDR3 nucleotides are TGTGCCAGCAGCGTGTCAAATAGTCAAGTCTATGGCTACACCTTC. The full variable domain, rest sourced from reference TRBV9 and TRBJ1-2, is DSGVTQTPKHLITATGQRVTLRCSPRSGDLSVYWYQQSLDQGLQFLIQYYNGEERAKGNILERFSAQQFPDLHSELNLSSLELGDSALYFCASSVSNSQVYGYTFGSGTRLTVV.

This rearrangement joins TRBV5-1 to TRBJ1-1, with D possibly TRBD1 on 6 matching bases. Trimming cost V 2 bases and J 8 bases, with 16 bases left between them. Germline lookup yields CDR1 SGHRS and CDR2 YFSETQ. The CDR3 loop spans 14 amino acids. CDR3 sequence reads: CASSFQGMEIEAFF. For the CDR3, the DNA is TGCGCCAGCAGCTTTCAGGGGATGGAAATCGAAGCTTTCTTT.

The chain combines TRBV7-2 with TRBJ2-2; no firm D call. The CDR3 length is 11 residues. V was pared by 6 bases and J by 6 bases, with 5 bases between. CDR1 and CDR2 from the germline V gene are SGHTA and FQGNSA. The CDR3, as DNA: TGTGCCAGCAGTCTACCCGGGGAGCTGTTTTTT. This codes for CASSLPGELFF.

The rearrangement uses TRBV10-1 and TRBJ2-5; 9 nucleotides match TRBD1. The end of the DNA aligns better with TRBJ2-7, so the J call may be wrong. Germline V gene sequence: CDR1 WNHNN, CDR2 SYGVQD (reference sequence). The CDR3 sequence is 16 residues long. For the CDR3, the DNA is TGCGCCAGCAGTGAGTCGGGACAGGGCGGCTCCTACGAGCAGTACTTC. Translated, it gives CASSESGQGGSYEQYF.

V usage is TRBV6-6 and J usage is TRBJ1-4; D uncertain. Germline V gene data show CDR1 as MNHNY and CDR2 as SVGAGI (reference sequence). The CDR3 runs 14 residues. The V end was cut by 2 bases, the J end by 5 bases, with 9 bases between. This CDR3 is CASSYTRENEKLFF. CDR3 DNA sequence: TGTGCCAGCAGTTACACTAGGGAGAATGAAAAACTGTTTTTT.

This chain joins TRBV13 and TRBJ2-3; TRBD2 might be the D (6 bases). The ends were cut back, 5 bases at V and 3 bases at J, with 18 bases in the middle. This CDR3 contains 16 residues. Germline CDR1 is PRHDT and CDR2 is FYEKMQ (reference sequence). The CDR3 reads CASSLREMGTTDTQYF. In DNA form, the CDR3 reads TGTGCCAGCAGCCTACGGGAGATGGGTACGACAGATACGCAGTATTTT.